This T cell receptor beta chain was sequenced in a study of cytomegalovirus exposure and HLA in healthy donors. Study-wide background: Early release data held around 80 million unique TCRs from HLA-typed donors. Study-wide results and limits: TCR beta V segments were, for the most part, productive about 90% or about 30% of the time in an earlier analysis. There were some public TCRs occurring in many donors, but most TCR sequences were rare.

This clone appeared a few times. The antigen is undetermined. In the PCR, 60 Vbeta and 13 Jbeta primers were used. Produced via immunoSEQ multiplex PCR; TCRdb's table is partial and in-frame only. The repertoire has about 160,000 clones, approximately 77% of them found once; the top ten carry 7% to 9%. Germline-derived CDR1 and CDR2 are GTSNPN and SVGIG (reference sequence). V lost 0 bases and J lost 2, with 7 bases in between. CDR3 size: 13 residues. Sequenced sample: PBMCs. The chain uses TRBV30 and TRBJ1-1; D call uncertain. The receptor comes from a male donor in good health and CMV-seropositive. As DNA, the CDR3 is TGTGCCTGGAGTGTCCACAGTAACACTGAAGCTTTCTTT. Residues: CAWSVHSNTEAFF.